This T cell receptor beta chain was identified in a study of low-dose radiotherapy and immunotherapy resistance in tumors. Germline lookup yields CDR1 SNHLY and CDR2 FYNNEI. With V trimmed by 6 bases and J by 2 bases, 6 bases remained unmatched. CDR3 length equals 14 residues. The sample holds many counts of this clonotype. Time point in this sample: before trial treatment. Every donor was treated with nivolumab, ipilimumab, aspirin, low-dose cyclophosphamide and also low-dose radiotherapy. Priming of first-strand cDNA relied on TRAV- and TRBV-specific primers (covering alpha and beta chains). Amplification of TCRs used a constant-region primer and V-primer adapter for around 20 PCR cycles. TCRdb independently ran MiXCR on the reads; one entry per CDR3 protein. The sample has about 39,000 distinct CDR3 sequences; roughly 28% are singletons.

This receptor was taken from a male donor with gallbladder cancer. The rearrangement uses TRBV2 and TRBJ2-7, with 8 bases aligning to TRBD2. This material consisted of PBMCs, taken before treatment. This CDR3 reads CASRRGGGTYEQYF. CDR3 nucleotide sequence: TGTGCCAGCAGACGGGGGGGGGGAACCTACGAGCAGTACTTC.